A selection of T cell receptor beta chains follows, all from one sample in a study of T-cell memory formation after mild COVID-19. TCRdb reanalysed the 5' RACE reads using MiXCR and keeps one entry per CDR3 protein. This table has 110,000 or so distinct CDR3 sequences, about a fifth appearing once. The sample taken for sequencing was PBMCs or a T cell subset sorted from them (not recorded which). The receptors originated from a man between 18 and 35 years old who had mild COVID-19 (a few samples of this study predate the infection). Cell type and time point are not known. Both conserved end residues are part of each CDR3. The D gene is left open where the match is weak. The listing skips clone size in some rows; elsewhere it reads once, few, many or a size class.

v_call,clone_size,d_call,j_call,cdr3_aa,cdr3_nt
TRBV7-9,.,.,TRBJ1-4,CASSPDMGTNEKLFF,TGTGCCAGCAGCCCCGATATGGGGACTAATGAAAAACTGTTTTTT
TRBV9,.,.,TRBJ2-6,CASSVGSGVGANVLTF,TGTGCCAGCAGCGTAGGAAGTGGGGTTGGGGCCAACGTCCTGACTTTC
TRBV7-2,.,TRBD1,TRBJ1-2,CASSLPSTGANYGYTF,TGTGCCAGCAGCTTACCTTCGACAGGGGCCAACTATGGCTACACCTTC
TRBV6-2/TRBV6-3,few,.,TRBJ2-7,CASSRRGYEQYF,TGTGCCAGCAGCCGACGGGGGTACGAGCAGTACTTC
TRBV24-1,.,TRBD2,TRBJ2-1,CATSDLDLAGGLNEQFF,TGTGCCACCAGTGATTTGGACCTAGCGGGAGGTCTAAATGAGCAGTTCTTC
TRBV4-3,few,.,TRBJ2-3,CASSQEAGIGDTQYF,TGCGCCAGCAGCCAAGAGGCAGGGATCGGAGATACGCAGTATTTT
TRBV27,few,.,TRBJ2-1,CASSHLASSSYNEQFF,TGTGCCAGCAGTCACCTAGCGTCGAGCTCCTACAATGAGCAGTTCTTC
TRBV5-1,.,TRBD1,TRBJ2-3,CASSLVTGGADTQYF,TGCGCCAGCAGCTTGGTAACAGGGGGAGCAGATACGCAGTATTTT
TRBV7-2,.,TRBD1,TRBJ1-1,CASSVHRGPEAFF,TGTGCCAGCAGCGTGCACAGGGGACCCGAAGCTTTCTTT
TRBV6-2/TRBV6-3,.,TRBD1,TRBJ2-1,CASSYWDRGGNEQFF,TGTGCCAGCAGTTACTGGGACAGGGGTGGCAATGAGCAGTTCTTC
TRBV5-1,.,TRBD2,TRBJ2-7,CASSLGTSGNEQYF,TGCGCCAGCAGCTTGGGGACTAGCGGGAACGAGCAGTACTTC
TRBV29-1,few,.,TRBJ1-1,CSGRVNTEAFF,TGCAGCGGGCGAGTGAACACTGAAGCTTTCTTT
TRBV7-9,few,.,TRBJ2-1,CASSFPTSGEQFF,TGTGCCAGCAGCTTCCCCACTAGTGGTGAGCAGTTCTTC
TRBV6-5,.,TRBD2,TRBJ2-6,CASSTGLNVLTF,TGTGCCAGCAGCACGGGACTAAACGTCCTGACTTTC
TRBV4-1,.,TRBD1,TRBJ2-7,CASSQDAGTGTYEQYF,TGCGCCAGCAGCCAAGATGCCGGGACAGGAACCTACGAGCAGTACTTC
TRBV4-1,few,.,TRBJ1-5,CASSQVGGGEPQHF,TGCGCCAGCAGCCAAGTTGGTGGCGGGGAGCCCCAGCATTTT
TRBV7-8,.,TRBD1,TRBJ2-3,CASSFGQGADTQYF,TGTGCCAGCAGCTTCGGACAGGGCGCAGATACGCAGTATTTT
TRBV7-2,.,.,TRBJ1-1,CASTQRGNTEAFF,TGTGCCAGCACCCAGAGGGGGAACACTGAAGCTTTCTTT
TRBV4-2,.,.,TRBJ1-1,CASSQWDDNTEAFF,TGTGCCAGCAGCCAATGGGACGATAACACTGAAGCTTTCTTT
TRBV5-1,few,.,TRBJ2-5,CASSLSTVNRFQETQYF,TGCGCCAGCAGCTTGTCGACAGTAAATCGATTCCAAGAGACCCAGTACTTC
TRBV7-9,.,TRBD2,TRBJ2-1,CASSLEGSGASYNEQFF,TGTGCCAGCAGCTTAGAGGGGAGCGGGGCCTCCTACAATGAGCAGTTCTTC
TRBV6-6,once,TRBD1,TRBJ2-3,CASSPGTGSTDTQYF,TGTGCCAGCAGTCCCGGGACAGGAAGCACAGATACGCAGTATTTT
TRBV20-1,few,.,TRBJ2-2,CSAPPFLGQNTGELFF,TGCAGTGCCCCGCCTTTTTTGGGGCAGAACACCGGGGAGCTGTTTTTT
TRBV24-1,few,.,TRBJ2-1,CATSDYGVNNEQFF,TGTGCCACCAGTGATTACGGGGTTAACAATGAGCAGTTCTTC
TRBV3-2,.,.,TRBJ1-5,CASSQVMGAQFGSSNQPQHF,TGTGCCAGCAGCCAAGTCATGGGGGCTCAATTCGGAAGTAGCAATCAGCCCCAGCATTTT
TRBV6-2/TRBV6-3,many,TRBD2,TRBJ2-3,CASSLAGGPTDTQYF,TGTGCCAGCAGTCTAGCGGGGGGGCCGACAGATACGCAGTATTTT
TRBV3-1,.,TRBD2,TRBJ2-2,CASSHSSGRATGELFF,TGTGCCAGCAGCCACTCTAGCGGGAGGGCCACCGGGGAGCTGTTTTTT
TRBV4-3,few,.,TRBJ1-2,CASSQAGIEYGYTF,TGCGCCAGCAGCCAAGCAGGCATCGAGTATGGCTACACCTTC
TRBV20-1,.,.,TRBJ2-3,CSVRGRLLSDTQYF,TGCAGTGTTAGGGGACGGTTGCTCTCAGATACGCAGTATTTT
TRBV7-7,few,TRBD2,TRBJ2-3,CASSLGDYYTQYF,TGTGCCAGCAGCTTAGGGGACTACTATACGCAGTATTTT
TRBV4-2,.,.,TRBJ2-7,CASTGGDYEQYF,TGTGCCAGCACCGGCGGGGACTACGAGCAGTACTTC
TRBV7-9,.,TRBD1,TRBJ1-1,CASSLEGQKAFF,TGTGCCAGCAGCTTAGAGGGACAGAAAGCTTTCTTT
TRBV27,.,.,TRBJ1-4,CASSSRSGYTKEKLFF,TGTGCCAGCAGTTCCCGCTCCGGGTACACTAAGGAAAAACTGTTTTTT
TRBV24-1,few,TRBD2,TRBJ2-5,CATSDLERGDQETQYF,TGTGCCACCAGTGACCTGGAGCGGGGGGACCAAGAGACCCAGTACTTC
TRBV4-3,.,.,TRBJ2-6,CASSQTRGSGANVLTF,TGCGCCAGCAGCCAAACCCGGGGTAGCGGGGCCAACGTCCTGACTTTC
TRBV5-1,few,.,TRBJ1-1,CASSVSETNTEAFF,TGCGCCAGCAGCGTCTCAGAAACCAACACTGAAGCTTTCTTT
TRBV7-9,.,.,TRBJ2-1,CASTPRVGGPRNEQFF,TGTGCCAGCACCCCGAGGGTGGGGGGGCCACGGAATGAGCAGTTCTTC
TRBV7-8,once,.,TRBJ1-2,CASSLGAAFNYGYTF,TGTGCCAGCAGCTTAGGGGCAGCCTTCAACTATGGCTACACCTTC
TRBV6-6,.,.,TRBJ2-5,CASSPGRDPGTQYF,TGTGCCAGCAGCCCCGGCCGGGACCCAGGGACCCAGTACTTC
TRBV19,once,.,TRBJ1-5,CASTEGLDLAQHF,TGTGCCAGTACCGAAGGACTGGATCTGGCCCAGCATTTT
TRBV18,few,TRBD1,TRBJ1-4,CASSIDLGGDNEKLFF,TGTGCCAGCTCCATTGATCTAGGGGGCGACAATGAAAAACTGTTTTTT
TRBV4-1,.,.,TRBJ2-3,CASSQESRVDTQYF,TGCGCCAGCAGCCAAGAATCAAGGGTAGATACGCAGTATTTT
TRBV19,.,.,TRBJ2-7,CASSIPGAGSDYEQYF,TGTGCCAGTAGTATACCGGGAGCCGGTTCGGATTACGAGCAGTACTTC
TRBV12-3/TRBV12-4,.,.,TRBJ1-1,CASSSPAIGENTEAFF,TGTGCCAGCAGTTCCCCAGCTATAGGGGAGAACACTGAAGCTTTCTTT
TRBV7-3,few,.,TRBJ2-2,CASSEPNTGELFF,TGTGCCAGCAGCGAGCCCAACACCGGGGAGCTGTTTTTT
TRBV6-2/TRBV6-3,.,.,TRBJ2-7,CASSAGGNYEQYF,TGTGCCAGCAGCGCAGGCGGGAACTACGAGCAGTACTTC
TRBV6-6,few,.,TRBJ1-1,CASVRARGEAFF,TGTGCCAGCGTAAGGGCCCGTGGTGAAGCTTTCTTT
TRBV5-4,few,.,TRBJ2-1,CASSKLGENHNEQFF,TGTGCCAGCAGCAAGCTCGGGGAGAACCACAATGAGCAGTTCTTC